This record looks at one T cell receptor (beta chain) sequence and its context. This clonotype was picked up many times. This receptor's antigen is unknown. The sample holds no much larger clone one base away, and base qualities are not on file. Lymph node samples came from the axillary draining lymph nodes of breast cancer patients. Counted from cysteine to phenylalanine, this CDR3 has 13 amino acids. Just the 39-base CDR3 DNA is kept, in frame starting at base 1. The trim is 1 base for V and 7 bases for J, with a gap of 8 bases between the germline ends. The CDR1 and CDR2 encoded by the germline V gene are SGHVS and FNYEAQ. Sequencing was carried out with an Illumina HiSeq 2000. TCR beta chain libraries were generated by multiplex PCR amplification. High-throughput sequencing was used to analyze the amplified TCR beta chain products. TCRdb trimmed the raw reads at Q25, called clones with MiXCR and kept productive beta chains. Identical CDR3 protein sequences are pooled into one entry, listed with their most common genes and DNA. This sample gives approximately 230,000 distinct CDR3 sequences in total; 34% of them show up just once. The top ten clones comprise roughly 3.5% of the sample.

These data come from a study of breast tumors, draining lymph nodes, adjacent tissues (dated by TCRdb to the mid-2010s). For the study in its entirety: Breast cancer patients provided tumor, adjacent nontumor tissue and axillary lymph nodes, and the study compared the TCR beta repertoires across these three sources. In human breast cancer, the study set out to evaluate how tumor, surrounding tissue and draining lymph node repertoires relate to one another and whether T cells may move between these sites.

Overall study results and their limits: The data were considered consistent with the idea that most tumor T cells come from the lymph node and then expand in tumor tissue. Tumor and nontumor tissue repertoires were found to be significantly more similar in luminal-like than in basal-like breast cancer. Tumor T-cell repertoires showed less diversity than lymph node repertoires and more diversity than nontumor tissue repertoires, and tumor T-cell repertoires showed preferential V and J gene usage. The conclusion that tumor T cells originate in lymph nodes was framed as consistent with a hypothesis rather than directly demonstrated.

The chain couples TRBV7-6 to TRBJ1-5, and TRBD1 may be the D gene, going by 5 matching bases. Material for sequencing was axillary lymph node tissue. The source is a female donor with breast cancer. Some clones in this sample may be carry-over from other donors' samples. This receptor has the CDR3 CASSLGGLQPQHF. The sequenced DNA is TGTGCCAGCAGCTTAGGGGGGTTGCAGCCCCAGCATTTT.